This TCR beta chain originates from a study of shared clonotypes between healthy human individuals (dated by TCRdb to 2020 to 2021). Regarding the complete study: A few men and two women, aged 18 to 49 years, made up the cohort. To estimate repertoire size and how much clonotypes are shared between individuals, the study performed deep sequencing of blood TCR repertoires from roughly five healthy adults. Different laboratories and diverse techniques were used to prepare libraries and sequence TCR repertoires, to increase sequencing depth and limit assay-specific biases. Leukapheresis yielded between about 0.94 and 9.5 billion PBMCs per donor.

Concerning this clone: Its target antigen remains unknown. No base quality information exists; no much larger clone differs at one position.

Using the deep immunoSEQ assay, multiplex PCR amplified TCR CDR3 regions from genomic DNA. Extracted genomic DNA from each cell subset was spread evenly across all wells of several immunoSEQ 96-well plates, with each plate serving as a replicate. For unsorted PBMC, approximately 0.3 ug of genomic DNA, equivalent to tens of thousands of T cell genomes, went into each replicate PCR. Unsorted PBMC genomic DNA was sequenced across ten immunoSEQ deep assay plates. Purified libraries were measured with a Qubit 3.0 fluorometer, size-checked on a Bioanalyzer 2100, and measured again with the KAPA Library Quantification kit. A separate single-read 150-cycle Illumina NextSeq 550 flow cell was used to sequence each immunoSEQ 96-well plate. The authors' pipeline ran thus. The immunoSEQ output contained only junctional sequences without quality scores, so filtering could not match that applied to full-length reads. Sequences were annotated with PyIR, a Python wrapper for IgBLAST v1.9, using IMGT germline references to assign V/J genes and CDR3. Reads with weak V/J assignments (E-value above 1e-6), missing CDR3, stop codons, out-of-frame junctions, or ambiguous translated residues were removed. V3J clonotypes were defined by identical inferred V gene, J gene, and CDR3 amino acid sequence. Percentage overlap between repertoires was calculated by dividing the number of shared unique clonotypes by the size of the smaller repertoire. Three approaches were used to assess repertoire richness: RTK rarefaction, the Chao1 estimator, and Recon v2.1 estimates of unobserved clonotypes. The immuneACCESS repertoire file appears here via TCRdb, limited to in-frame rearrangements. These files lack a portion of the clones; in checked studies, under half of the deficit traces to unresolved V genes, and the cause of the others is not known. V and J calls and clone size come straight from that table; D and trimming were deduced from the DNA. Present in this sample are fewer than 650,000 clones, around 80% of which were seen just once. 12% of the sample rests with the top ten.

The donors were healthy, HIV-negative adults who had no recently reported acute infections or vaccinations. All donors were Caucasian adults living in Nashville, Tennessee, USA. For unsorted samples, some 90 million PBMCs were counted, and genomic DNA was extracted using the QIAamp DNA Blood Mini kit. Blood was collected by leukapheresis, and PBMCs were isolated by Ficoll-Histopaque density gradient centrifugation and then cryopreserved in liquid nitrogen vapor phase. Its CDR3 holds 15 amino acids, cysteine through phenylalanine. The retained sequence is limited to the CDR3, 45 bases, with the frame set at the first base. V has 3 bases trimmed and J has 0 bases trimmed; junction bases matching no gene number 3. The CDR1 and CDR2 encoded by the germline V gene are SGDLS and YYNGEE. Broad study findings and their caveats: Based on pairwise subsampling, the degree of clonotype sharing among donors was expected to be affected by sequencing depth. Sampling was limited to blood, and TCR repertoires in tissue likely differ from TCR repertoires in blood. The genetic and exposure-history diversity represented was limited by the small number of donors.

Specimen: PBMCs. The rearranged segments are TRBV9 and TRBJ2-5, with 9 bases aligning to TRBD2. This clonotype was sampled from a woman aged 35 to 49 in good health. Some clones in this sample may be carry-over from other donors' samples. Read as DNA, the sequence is TGTGCCAGCAGCGCGAGACTAGCGGACCAAGAGACCCAGTACTTC. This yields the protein CASSARLADQETQYF.